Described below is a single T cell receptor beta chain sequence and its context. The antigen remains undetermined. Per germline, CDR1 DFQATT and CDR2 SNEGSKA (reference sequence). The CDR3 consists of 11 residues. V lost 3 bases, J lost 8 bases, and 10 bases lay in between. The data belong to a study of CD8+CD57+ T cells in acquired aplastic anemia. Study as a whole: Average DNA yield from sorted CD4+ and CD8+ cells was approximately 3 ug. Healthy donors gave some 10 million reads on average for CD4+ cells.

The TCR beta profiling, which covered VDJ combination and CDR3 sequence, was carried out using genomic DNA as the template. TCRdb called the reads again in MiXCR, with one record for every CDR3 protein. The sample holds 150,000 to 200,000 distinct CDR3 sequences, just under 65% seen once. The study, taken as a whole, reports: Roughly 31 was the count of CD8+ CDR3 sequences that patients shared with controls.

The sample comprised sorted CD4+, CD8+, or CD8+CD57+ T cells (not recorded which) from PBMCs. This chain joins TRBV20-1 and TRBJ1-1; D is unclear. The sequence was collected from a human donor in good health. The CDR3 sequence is CSASLGKEAFF. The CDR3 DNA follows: TGCAGTGCTAGTTTAGGGAAAGAAGCTTTCTTT.